Ten or more counts support the clone carrying this TCR beta chain. Its antigen is not known. The CDR3 covers 14 residues. Trimming cost V 5 bases and J 4 bases; bases outside gene matches: 2. Patients aged 18 to 65 had newly diagnosed hyperthyroidism of under 2 months' duration. More than 8 ml fresh peripheral blood yielded the PBMCs. The source material, RNA transcripts, was used to amplify TCR beta CDR3 regions. The TCR CDR3 first-round RT-PCR relied on the HTBI primer set. One entry per CDR3 protein, called by TCRdb with MiXCR from the multiplex PCR reads. The sample carries about 480,000 distinct CDR3 sequences, approximately 14% recorded once. These data come from a study of T cells in Graves' hyperthyroidism and ophthalmopathy. Points from the study as a whole: Most clonotypes expanded in thyroid above 0.001 were likewise present in blood. Ophthalmopathy was model-predicted a median 6.5 months pre-onset.

Input material: blood. This chain links TRBV12-3 or TRBV12-4 with TRBJ2-5; TRBD2 matches at 12 bases. This receptor was taken from a woman aged 18-35 years with Graves' hyperthyroidism. The chain's CDR3 is CASSGLAGRETQYF. For the CDR3, the DNA is TGTGCCAGCAGTGGACTAGCGGGACGAGAGACCCAGTACTTC.